What follows describes a single TCR beta chain. The PCR employed 60 Vbeta primers together with 13 Jbeta primers. TCRdb's table, derived via immunoSEQ multiplex PCR, lists solely in-frame clones and lacks some. The data show approximately 170,000 clones, with just under 75% seen just once and about 5% held by the top ten. The sample belongs to a study of cytomegalovirus exposure and HLA in healthy donors. Sequenced input: PBMCs. The TCR sequence derives from a man aged 30 to 39 in good health and CMV-seropositive.

CDR3 nucleotide sequence: TGTGCCATCACCGGACTAGAGAATGAGCAGTTCTTC. Amino acids: CAITGLENEQFF. The J gene is TRBJ2-1, the V gene TRBV10-3; 7 bases match TRBD2. With V trimmed by 7 bases and J by 7 bases, 4 bases remained unmatched. From germline, CDR1 is ENHRY and CDR2 SYGVKD. The CDR3 loop spans 12 amino acids.